This record concerns one T cell receptor beta chain sequence. Its specificity is unknown. Germline V gene data show CDR1 as MDHEN and CDR2 as SYDVKM. V was pared by 2 bases and J by 1 base, with 11 bases between. The CDR3 is 15 residues long. The test was conducted at deep level. Around 290 ng DNA, tens of thousands of T cell genomes, went into unsorted PBMC replicate PCRs. Repertoires were generated with immunoSEQ multiplex PCR, while TCRdb's copy carries only in-frame clones and drops some. This sample carries some 450,000 clones, roughly four fifths of them seen once, and the ten largest clones take about 11%. The data were taken from a study of shared clonotypes between healthy human individuals. General observations from the study: Blood alone was sampled, and tissue repertoires likely differ. Represented diversity (both genetic and exposure-history) was limited by the small number of donors.

This TCR came from a woman in her thirties or forties in good health. Some clones in this sample may be carry-over from other donors' samples. The specimen sequenced was PBMCs. The chain combines TRBV28 with TRBJ1-1; D unclear. In DNA, the CDR3 is TGTGCCAGCAGTTTACCTTCCCAGGAGAACACTGAAGCTTTCTTT. This encodes CASSLPSQENTEAFF.